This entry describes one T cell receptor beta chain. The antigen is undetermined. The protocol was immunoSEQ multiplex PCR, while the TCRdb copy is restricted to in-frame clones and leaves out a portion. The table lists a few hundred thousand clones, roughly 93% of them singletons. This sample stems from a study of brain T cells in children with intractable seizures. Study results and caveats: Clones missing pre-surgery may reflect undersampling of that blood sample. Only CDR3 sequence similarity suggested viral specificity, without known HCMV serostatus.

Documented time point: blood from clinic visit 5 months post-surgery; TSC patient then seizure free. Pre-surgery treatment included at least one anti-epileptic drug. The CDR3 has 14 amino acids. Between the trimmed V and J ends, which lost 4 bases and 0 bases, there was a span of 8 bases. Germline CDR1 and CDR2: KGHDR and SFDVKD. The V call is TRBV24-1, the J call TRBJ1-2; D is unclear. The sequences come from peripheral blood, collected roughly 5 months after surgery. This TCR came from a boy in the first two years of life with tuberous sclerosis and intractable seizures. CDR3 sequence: CATSEGWANYGYTF. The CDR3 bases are TGTGCCACCAGTGAAGGATGGGCTAACTATGGCTACACCTTC.